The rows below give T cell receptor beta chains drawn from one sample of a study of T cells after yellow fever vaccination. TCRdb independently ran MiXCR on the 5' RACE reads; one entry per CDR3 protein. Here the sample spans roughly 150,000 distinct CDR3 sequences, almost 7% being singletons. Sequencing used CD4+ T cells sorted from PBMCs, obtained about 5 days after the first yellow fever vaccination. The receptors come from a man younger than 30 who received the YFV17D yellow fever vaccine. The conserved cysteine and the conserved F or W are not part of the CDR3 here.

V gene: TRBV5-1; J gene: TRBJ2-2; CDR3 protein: ASTDRAGNTGELF
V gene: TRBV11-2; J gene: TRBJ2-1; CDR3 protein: ASSFLGVSYREQF
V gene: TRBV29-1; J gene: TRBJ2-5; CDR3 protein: SVDPRGETQY
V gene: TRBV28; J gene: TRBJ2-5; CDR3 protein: ASSLPGTEKETQY
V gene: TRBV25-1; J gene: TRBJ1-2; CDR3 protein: ASSPDPLYGYT
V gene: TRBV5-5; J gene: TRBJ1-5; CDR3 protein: ASSDPRTGWDQPQH
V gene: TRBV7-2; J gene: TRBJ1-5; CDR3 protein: ASSSDREGQPQH
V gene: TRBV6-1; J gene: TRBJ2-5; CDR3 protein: ASSVRSAETQY
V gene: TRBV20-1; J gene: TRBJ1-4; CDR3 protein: SATKRAATNEKLF
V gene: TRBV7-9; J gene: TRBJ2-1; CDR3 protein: ASSLQNEQF
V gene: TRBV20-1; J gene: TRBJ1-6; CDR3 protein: SARTGANNSPLH
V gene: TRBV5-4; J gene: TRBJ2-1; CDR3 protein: ASSGWTSGTDEQF
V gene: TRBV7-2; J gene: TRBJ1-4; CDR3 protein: ASSLVAWEGVGEKLF
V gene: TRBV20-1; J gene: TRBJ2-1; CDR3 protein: SAPLAGGGEQF
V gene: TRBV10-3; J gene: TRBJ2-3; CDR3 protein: AISPRGTPTSTDTQY
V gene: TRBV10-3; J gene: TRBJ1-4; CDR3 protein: AIRQTIREKLF
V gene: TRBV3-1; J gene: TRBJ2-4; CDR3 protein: ASSQAGGENIQY
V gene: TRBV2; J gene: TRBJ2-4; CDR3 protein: AIGGLRLNIQY
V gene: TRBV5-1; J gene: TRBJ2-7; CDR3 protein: ASSPGRSYEEQY
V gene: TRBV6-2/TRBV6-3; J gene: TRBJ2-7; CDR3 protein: ASTKEAGASYEQY
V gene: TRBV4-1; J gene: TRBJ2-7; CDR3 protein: ASSQDRTVFYEQY
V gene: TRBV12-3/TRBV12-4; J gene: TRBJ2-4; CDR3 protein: ASLLRAAGKNIQY
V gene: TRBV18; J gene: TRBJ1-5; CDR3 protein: ASSPDRGKNQPQH
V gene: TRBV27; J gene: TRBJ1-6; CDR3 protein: ASSPVLSSYNSPLH
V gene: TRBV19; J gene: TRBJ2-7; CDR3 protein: ASTGPSGAYEQY
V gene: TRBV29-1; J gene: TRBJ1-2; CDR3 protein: SADPQQGAGYT
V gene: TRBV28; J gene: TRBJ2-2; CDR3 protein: ASSLVGQGPPTGELF
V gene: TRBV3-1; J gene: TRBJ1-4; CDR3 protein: ASSHYSRTNEKLF
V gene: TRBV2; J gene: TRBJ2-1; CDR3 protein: ASSELLSSYNEQF
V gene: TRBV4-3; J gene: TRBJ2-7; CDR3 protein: ASSLGSTYEQY
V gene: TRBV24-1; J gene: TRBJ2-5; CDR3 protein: ATSGPGQGVKTQY
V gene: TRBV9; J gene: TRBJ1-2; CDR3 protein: ASSPDRAWDGYT
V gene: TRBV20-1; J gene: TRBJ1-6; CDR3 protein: SARRTGSSYNSPLH
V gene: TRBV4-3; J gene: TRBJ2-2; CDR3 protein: ASSQVDGGSTGELF
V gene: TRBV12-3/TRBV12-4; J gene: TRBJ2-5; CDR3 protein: ASSKGLDQETQY
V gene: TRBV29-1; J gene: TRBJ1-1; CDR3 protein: SAAAPYTEAF
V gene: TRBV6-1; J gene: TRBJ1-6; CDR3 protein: ASVIRGQNSPLH
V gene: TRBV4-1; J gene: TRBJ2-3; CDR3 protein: ASSRVPSSTDTQY
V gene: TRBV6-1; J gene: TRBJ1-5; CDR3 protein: ASSEHWTTDQPQH
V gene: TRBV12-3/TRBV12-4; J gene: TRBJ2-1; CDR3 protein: ASSLWQKNNEQF
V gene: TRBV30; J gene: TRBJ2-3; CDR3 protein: AWSAGLTDTQY
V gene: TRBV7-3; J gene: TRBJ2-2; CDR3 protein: ASSWDKNTGELF
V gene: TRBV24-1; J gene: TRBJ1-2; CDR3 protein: ATSDLKINYGYT
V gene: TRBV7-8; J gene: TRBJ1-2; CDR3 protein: ASSERDLNYGYT
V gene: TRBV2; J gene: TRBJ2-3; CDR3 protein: ASRMDRAPTDTQY
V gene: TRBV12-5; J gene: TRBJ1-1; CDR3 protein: ASGGSTRNTEAF